This T cell receptor beta chain is from a study of T cell responses to AZD1222 COVID-19 vaccine. In the study overall: Some second doses came at about 4 weeks and others at about 12 weeks; these were pooled.

The assay was immunoSEQ multiplex PCR, and TCRdb's table has in-frame clones only and misses some. The sample has tens of thousands of clones, roughly four fifths seen once; the top ten hold under 6.5%. CDR3 size: 16 residues. Germline V gives CDR1 SNHLY, CDR2 FYNNEI. V lost 0 bases to trimming and J lost 5 bases, with 17 bases between them. Of note for this clone: Its specificity is not known.

Regarding the study as a whole: Recipients of two AZD1222 doses showed rising Spike-specific TCR breadth and depth.

This TCR was recovered from an adult in good health. The sequenced sample was peripheral blood, obtained on day 0 of AZD1222 vaccination. The chain combines TRBV2 with TRBJ2-7; D is uncertain. The CDR3 here is CASSEALLGKDDEQYF. CDR3 sequence (DNA): TGTGCCAGCAGTGAAGCGCTTCTCGGCAAGGACGACGAGCAGTACTTC.